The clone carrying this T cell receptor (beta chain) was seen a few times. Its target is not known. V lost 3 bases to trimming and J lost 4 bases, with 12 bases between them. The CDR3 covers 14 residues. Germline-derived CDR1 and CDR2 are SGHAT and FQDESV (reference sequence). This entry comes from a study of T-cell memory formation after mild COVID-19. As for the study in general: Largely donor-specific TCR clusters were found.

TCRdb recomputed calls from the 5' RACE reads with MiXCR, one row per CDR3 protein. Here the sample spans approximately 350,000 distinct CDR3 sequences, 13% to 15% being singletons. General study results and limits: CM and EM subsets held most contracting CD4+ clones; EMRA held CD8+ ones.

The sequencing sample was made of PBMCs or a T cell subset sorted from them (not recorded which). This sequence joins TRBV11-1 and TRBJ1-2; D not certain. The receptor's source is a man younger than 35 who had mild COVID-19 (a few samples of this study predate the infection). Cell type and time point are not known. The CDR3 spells CASSFGERGYGYTF. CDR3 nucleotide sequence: TGTGCCAGCAGCTTCGGGGAACGGGGCTATGGCTACACCTTC.